This record concerns one T cell receptor beta chain sequence. Its specificity is not known. Distinct nucleotide sequences in the sample also encode this CDR3. The data were obtained in a study of siplizumab effects on memory and regulatory T cells. Study-wide results and limits: Roughly 80-96% of proliferating clones (CD4+ or CD8+) could not be assigned a naive or memory phenotype. Proliferating Tregs in siplizumab cultures were never verified as suppressive. Naive T cell populations appeared to exhibit greater diversity than memory cells and appeared to be major alloresponse contributors.

Generated by immunoSEQ multiplex PCR, the TCRdb table keeps only in-frame clones and is missing some. The table has about 82,000 clones, 80% to 90% seen once. Germline CDR1 reads SGHRS; CDR2 reads YFSETQ. There are 13 residues in the CDR3. Trimming cost V 3 bases and J 0 bases, with 6 bases left between them. The sequence was obtained from a human donor in good health. The specimen was Tregs sorted from blood. This rearrangement joins TRBV5-1 to TRBJ1-1, with D hard to call. CDR3 loop: CASSSNMNTEAFF. CDR3 DNA sequence: TGCGCCAGCAGCTCGAATATGAACACTGAAGCTTTCTTT. The whole variable domain, filled in from reference TRBV5-1 and TRBJ1-1, reads KAGVTQTPRYLIKTRGQQVTLSCSPISGHRSVSWYQQTPGQGLQFLFEYFSETQRNKGNFPGRFSGRQFSNSRSEMNVSTLELGDSALYLCASSSNMNTEAFFGQGTRLTVV.